The 28 T cell receptor beta chains below all came from one sample that was sequenced in a study of cytomegalovirus exposure and HLA in healthy donors. The PCR employed 60 Vbeta primers together with 13 Jbeta primers. Only in-frame clones appear in the TCRdb table, and some are missing; sequencing was by immunoSEQ multiplex PCR. Of 200,000 or so clones listed, about 90% are singletons. Sequencing was carried out using PBMCs. Source of these receptors: a man aged 30 to 45 in good health and CMV-seronegative.

The chain couples TRBV5-1 to TRBJ2-7; 7 positions match TRBD1. V was pared by 4 bases and J by 5 bases, with 9 bases of the junction left unmatched. The germline V gene has CDR1 SGHRS and CDR2 YFSETQ. CDR3 length: 14 amino acids. The CDR3 bases are TGCGCCAGCAGCCAAAGAACAGGGGTCAACGAGCAGTACTTC. Amino acid sequence: CASSQRTGVNEQYF.

The V call is TRBV7-8, the J call TRBJ2-1, with D tentatively TRBD2 (6 bases). Germline V gives CDR1 SGHVS, CDR2 FQNEAQ. The germline V and J ends were trimmed by 2 bases and 8 bases, with 13 bases remaining between them. This CDR3 is 14 amino acids long. The CDR3 bases are TGTGCCAGCAGCTTAACTCCATCGGGGGATGAGCAGTTCTTC. Its protein product is CASSLTPSGDEQFF. The full variable domain, rest sourced from reference TRBV7-8 and TRBJ2-1, is GAGVSQSPRYKVAKRGQDVALRCDPISGHVSLFWYQQALGQGPEFLTYFQNEAQLDKSGLPSDRFFAERPEGSVSTLKIQRTQQEDSAVYLCASSLTPSGDEQFFGPGTRLTVL.

V and J are TRBV6-6 and TRBJ2-1; D is perhaps TRBD1 (5 bases). From germline, CDR1 is MNHNY and CDR2 SVGAGI (reference sequence). The CDR3 is 14 residues long. V shed 5 bases and J shed 3 bases, with 11 bases lying between them. This chain's CDR3 is CASSLRQYYNEQFF. CDR3 in DNA: TGTGCCAGCAGTCTCCGACAGTACTACAATGAGCAGTTCTTC.

The chain has TRBV5-1 and TRBJ2-3; D unclear. CDR3 length: 12 amino acids. Germline CDR1 is SGHRS and CDR2 is YFSETQ. V was shortened by 2 bases and J by 3 bases, with 4 bases between the two germline ends. CDR3 in DNA: TGCGCCAGCAGCTTCGAGACAGATACGCAGTATTTT. Translation: CASSFETDTQYF.

Only one count was recorded for this clone. The CDR3 protein is CASSLAGGGKTYEQYF. Here the CDR3 DNA reads TGTGCCAGCAGCTTGGCCGGCGGGGGAAAAACCTACGAGCAGTACTTC. This rearrangement joins TRBV5-4 to TRBJ2-7, with 7 bases identical to TRBD2. Germline values: CDR1 SGHNT, CDR2 YYREEE (reference sequence). The CDR3 consists of 16 residues. Trimming took 0 bases from V and 2 from J; bases not matched to a gene: 8.

J is TRBJ2-7 and V is TRBV19, with TRBD2 matching 7 bases. The CDR3 has 15 residues. Trimming removed 1 base from V and 2 bases from J; junction bases left unmatched: 5. Germline CDR1 reads LNHDA; CDR2 reads SQIVND (reference sequence). Here the CDR3 DNA reads TGTGCCAGTAGTATAGCTGGGACTAACCCCTACGAGCAGTACTTC. It is translated as CASSIAGTNPYEQYF.

This chain connects TRBV11-2 to TRBJ1-5; possibly TRBD1 for D (5 bases). CDR1 SGHAT and CDR2 FQNNGV come from the germline V gene. V dropped 4 bases and J dropped 0 bases, with 19 bases sitting between them. The CDR3 consists of 18 residues. This CDR3 reads CASSSGEGTADSNQPQHF. For the CDR3, the DNA is TGTGCCAGCAGCTCTGGGGAGGGGACTGCGGATAGCAATCAGCCCCAGCATTTT.

This clone was found a few times. This chain connects TRBV28 to TRBJ1-2; no clear D gene. V was cut by 6 bases and J by 2 bases, with 7 bases left in between. The CDR3 sequence is 12 residues long. The germline V gene encodes CDR1 MDHEN and CDR2 SYDVKM. The CDR3 sequence is CASSLMNYGYTF. The CDR3 DNA reads as TGTGCCAGCAGCCTAATGAACTATGGCTACACCTTC.

The V and J genes are TRBV28 and TRBJ1-2; 12 positions match TRBD1. V dropped 6 bases and J dropped 6; count of bases not matched to a gene: 11. Germline assignment: CDR1 MDHEN and CDR2 SYDVKM. The CDR3 is made up of 16 amino acids. Here the CDR3 DNA reads TGTGCCAGCAGCCCGGGACAGGGGGCAAAATTTAATGGCTACACCTTC. Translation gives CASSPGQGAKFNGYTF.

The rearrangement joins TRBV10-3 to TRBJ2-3; D unresolved. V lost 6 bases to trimming and J lost 2 bases, with 3 bases between them. Germline V gene sequence: CDR1 ENHRY, CDR2 SYGVKD. This CDR3 is built from 11 residues. The CDR3 protein is CAIRATDTQYF. For the CDR3, the DNA is TGTGCCATCAGGGCCACAGATACGCAGTATTTT.

The chain recombines TRBV28 with TRBJ2-7; 7 bases are a match to TRBD1. After removal of 6 bases from V and 5 bases from J, the junction contained 10 bases not matched to a gene. Germline-derived CDR1 and CDR2 are MDHEN and SYDVKM. The CDR3 contains 14 residues. Here the CDR3 reads CASSPDRVQHEQYF. In DNA form, the CDR3 reads TGTGCCAGCAGCCCTGACAGGGTCCAACACGAGCAGTACTTC.

The genes are TRBV6-1 and TRBJ1-1; no reliable D call. V was pared by 7 bases and J by 4 bases, with 13 bases between. CDR1 is MNHNS, CDR2 SASEGT, per germline. This CDR3 has 13 amino acids. CDR3 nucleotides: TGTGCCAGCAACGTGAGGGAAGGCACTGAAGCTTTCTTT. It yields the protein CASNVREGTEAFF.

The CDR3 region is CAWSGQENQPQHF. The CDR3 bases are TGTGCCTGGAGTGGTCAGGAAAATCAGCCCCAGCATTTT. The chain employs TRBV30 and TRBJ1-5; D not certain. The ends were cut back, 1 base at V and 4 bases at J, with 8 bases in the middle. The CDR3 length is 13 residues. Per the germline V gene, CDR1 is GTSNPN and CDR2 is SVGIG (reference sequence).

The chain recombines TRBV11-2 with TRBJ1-5, with 12 bases aligning to TRBD1. The V gene's germline CDR1 is SGHAT and CDR2 FQNNGV. Trimming at V came to 5 bases and at J to 6 bases, leaving 17 bases not matched to a gene. There are 19 residues in the CDR3. The CDR3 bases are TGTGCCAGCAGCCGTACCTCATCCCCGGGACAGGGGGCGAGTCAGCCCCAGCATTTT. It encodes CASSRTSSPGQGASQPQHF.

This clone was observed a single time. The rearrangement joins TRBV4-1 to TRBJ2-2, with 9 nucleotides matching TRBD2. V was pared by 4 bases and J by 1 base, with 16 bases of the junction left unmatched. This CDR3 region has 20 residues. Germline assignment: CDR1 MGHRA and CDR2 YSYEKL. The CDR3 coding sequence is TGCGCCAGCAGCCTCAGAGGCGGGGGGGCCTCGGGTAGGAACACCGGGGAGCTGTTTTTT. Translation: CASSLRGGGASGRNTGELFF.

The chain uses TRBV18 and TRBJ2-3, with a tentative D call TRBD2 (6 bases). Germline CDR1 reads KGHSH; CDR2 reads LQKENI. The length of the CDR3 is 16 residues. Trimming left V 2 bases short and J 4 bases short, with 16 bases between. CDR3 in amino acids: CASSPGEVGGADTQYF. The CDR3 DNA follows: TGTGCCAGCTCACCAGGGGAGGTAGGAGGTGCAGATACGCAGTATTTT.

This chain connects TRBV7-2 to TRBJ2-1; 11 bases agree with TRBD1. The V gene's germline CDR1 is SGHTA and CDR2 FQGNSA. The CDR3 consists of 18 residues. V dropped 5 bases and J dropped 0; count of bases not matched to a gene: 9. CDR3 region: CASSNPGQGVSSYNEQFF. CDR3 coding DNA: TGTGCCAGCAGCAATCCGGGACAGGGGGTGAGCTCCTACAATGAGCAGTTCTTC.

The J gene is TRBJ2-2, the V gene TRBV7-2, with TRBD2 identical over 7 bases. Per the germline V gene, CDR1 is SGHTA and CDR2 is FQGNSA. The CDR3 consists of 16 residues. Trimming removed 6 bases from V and 6 bases from J; junction bases left unmatched: 13. DNA of the CDR3: TGTGCCAGCAGGCTACCTCCGGGGGAGGGTGCCGGGGAGCTGTTTTTT. This gives the protein CASRLPPGEGAGELFF.

The J gene is TRBJ2-3, the V gene TRBV29-1; D unclear. Per the germline V gene, CDR1 is SQVTM and CDR2 is ANQGSEA. V was trimmed by 4 bases and J by 1 base, leaving 12 bases between them. This CDR3 has 14 amino acids. Written as DNA, the CDR3 is TGCAGCGTTGCTGGCCTCCTTCGCACAGATACGCAGTATTTT. Translated, it gives CSVAGLLRTDTQYF.

The V gene is TRBV6-5, the J gene TRBJ2-6; D gene unclear. Per the germline V gene, CDR1 is MNHEY and CDR2 is SVGAGI. V was shortened by 2 bases and J by 0 bases, with 8 bases between the two germline ends. The CDR3 runs 16 residues. CDR3 amino acids: CASSYTGFSGANVLTF. Here the CDR3 DNA reads TGTGCCAGCAGTTACACCGGGTTCTCTGGGGCCAACGTCCTGACTTTC.

The V gene is TRBV18, the J gene TRBJ2-3; D unclear. The V end was cut by 4 bases, the J end by 3 bases, with 11 bases between. CDR1 is KGHSH and CDR2 is LQKENI in the germline V gene. The CDR3 covers 14 residues. The DNA of the CDR3 is TGTGCCAGCTCACTATTACTCTCTACAGATACGCAGTATTTT. Amino acid sequence: CASSLLLSTDTQYF.

The gene calls are TRBV4-1 and TRBJ1-5, with 9 positions matching TRBD1. The V segment lost 2 bases and the J segment 7 bases; nucleotides outside the gene matches: 6. The CDR3 loop spans 15 amino acids. The germline V gene encodes CDR1 MGHRA and CDR2 YSYEKL. CDR3 bases: TGCGCCAGCAGCCAACGGACAGGGGCGGGACAGCCCCAGCATTTT. This sequence encodes CASSQRTGAGQPQHF.

V is TRBV4-3 and J is TRBJ1-2; D ambiguous. V was clipped by 1 base and J by 5 bases, with 11 bases between them. The germline CDR1 and CDR2 sequences are LGHNA and YSLEER. CDR3 length: 14 amino acids. The CDR3 DNA reads TGCGCCAGCAGCCAAGTAGAGGCGAGATATGGCTACACCTTC. Its translation: CASSQVEARYGYTF.

The J gene is TRBJ2-3, the V gene TRBV19, with TRBD1 identical over 8 bases. The junction had 17 bases not matched to a gene; V was cut back by 6 bases and J by 0 bases. The CDR3 covers 19 residues. CDR1 LNHDA and CDR2 SQIVND come from the germline V gene (reference sequence). CDR3 sequence (DNA): TGTGCCAGTAGGAGACGGGGACAGGTATCAACCTCTAGCACAGATACGCAGTATTTT. It codes for CASRRRGQVSTSSTDTQYF.

The chain couples TRBV11-3 to TRBJ2-2; no definite D call. The CDR3 extends over 12 amino acids. The germline CDR1 and CDR2 sequences are SGHNT and YENEEA. Trimming pared 4 bases from V and 3 bases from J, leaving 3 bases between. CDR3: CASSSYTGELFF. CDR3 nucleotide sequence: TGTGCCAGCAGCTCCTACACCGGGGAGCTGTTTTTT.

J is TRBJ1-3 and V is TRBV28; 9 bases map to TRBD1. Germline lookup yields CDR1 MDHEN and CDR2 SYDVKM. Unmatched junction bases numbered 0, after V lost 4 bases and J lost 2 bases. CDR3 length equals 14 residues. CDR3: CASSYRGPGNTIYF. As DNA, the CDR3 is TGTGCCAGCAGTTACAGGGGGCCTGGAAACACCATATATTTT.

The chain recombines TRBV29-1 with TRBJ1-2; D is undetermined. The germline V gene has CDR1 SQVTM and CDR2 ANQGSEA. Trimming took 5 bases from V and 6 from J, leaving 10 bases between them. This CDR3 spans 11 amino acids. CDR3 sequence reads: CSVRNRDGYTF. The CDR3 nucleotides read TGCAGCGTTCGTAACAGAGATGGCTACACCTTC.

The V gene is TRBV7-8, the J gene TRBJ1-1; 7 nucleotides line up with TRBD1. Trimming took 5 bases from V and 1 from J; bases not matched to a gene: 7. This CDR3 has 15 residues. In germline, CDR1 is SGHVS, CDR2 FQNEAQ. The CDR3 reads CASSLRQGQNTEAFF. In nucleotides, the CDR3 is TGTGCCAGCAGCCTGCGACAGGGACAGAACACTGAAGCTTTCTTT.